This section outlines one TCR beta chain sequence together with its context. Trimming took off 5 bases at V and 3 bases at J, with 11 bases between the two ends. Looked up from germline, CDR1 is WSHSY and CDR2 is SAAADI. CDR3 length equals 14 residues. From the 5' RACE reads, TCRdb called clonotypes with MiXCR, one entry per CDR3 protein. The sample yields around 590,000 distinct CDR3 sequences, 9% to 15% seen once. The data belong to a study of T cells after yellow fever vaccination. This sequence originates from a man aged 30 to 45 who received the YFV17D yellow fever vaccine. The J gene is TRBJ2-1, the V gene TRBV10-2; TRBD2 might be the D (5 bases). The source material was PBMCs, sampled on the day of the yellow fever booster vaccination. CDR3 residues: CASSFLADYNEQFF. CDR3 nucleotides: TGCGCCAGCAGTTTTCTAGCAGACTACAATGAGCAGTTCTTC.